This T cell receptor (beta chain) is from a study of cytomegalovirus exposure and HLA in healthy donors. Regarding the study as a whole: While the bulk of TCR sequences proved rare, some public TCRs turned up in many donors.

The donors were part of the validation cohort, which consisted of under 150 subjects and was separate from the first cohort of about 670 subjects. A remark on this clone: Antigen specificity is unknown.

This CDR3 has 15 amino acids. Germline CDR1 is SGHTA and CDR2 is FQGNSA. The J segment lost 0 bases and the V segment lost 5 bases, leaving 4 bases of the junction unmatched. The protocol was immunoSEQ multiplex PCR, while the TCRdb copy is restricted to in-frame clones and leaves out a portion. The sample consists of 110,000 to 150,000 clones, approximately 84% of them appearing once. The clonotype was recovered from a woman under 40 in good health and CMV-seronegative. The J gene is TRBJ1-3, the V gene TRBV7-2, with 7 nucleotides matching TRBD1. Sequenced input: PBMCs. DNA for the CDR3: TGTGCCAGCAGCCAGGGGGTGAACTCTGGAAACACCATATATTTT. Amino acids: CASSQGVNSGNTIYF.